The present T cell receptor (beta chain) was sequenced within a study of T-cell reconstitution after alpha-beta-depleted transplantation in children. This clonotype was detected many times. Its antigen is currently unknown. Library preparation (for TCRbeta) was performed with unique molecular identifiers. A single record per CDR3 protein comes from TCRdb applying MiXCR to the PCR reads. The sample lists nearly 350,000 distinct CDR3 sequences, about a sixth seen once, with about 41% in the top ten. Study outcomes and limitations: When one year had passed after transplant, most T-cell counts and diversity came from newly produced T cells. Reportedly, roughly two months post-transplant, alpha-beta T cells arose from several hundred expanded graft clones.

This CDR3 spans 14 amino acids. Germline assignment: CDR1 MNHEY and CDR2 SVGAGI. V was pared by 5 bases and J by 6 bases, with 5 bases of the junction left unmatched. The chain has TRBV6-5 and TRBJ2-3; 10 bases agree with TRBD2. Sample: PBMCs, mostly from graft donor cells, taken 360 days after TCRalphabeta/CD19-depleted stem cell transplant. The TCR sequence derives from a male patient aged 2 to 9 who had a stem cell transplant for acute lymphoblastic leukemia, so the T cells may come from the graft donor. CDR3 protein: CASSVLAGSDTQYF. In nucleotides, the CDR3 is TGTGCCAGCAGTGTACTAGCGGGATCCGATACGCAGTATTTT.